A selection of T cell receptor beta chains follows, all from one sample in a study of blood T cells in healthy people across ages. One entry per CDR3 protein, called by TCRdb with MiXCR from the 5' RACE reads. The sample shows a few hundred thousand distinct CDR3 sequences, 27% of them seen only once. The source material was blood. Receptors originate from a woman aged 65 to 85 in good health. The CDR3 runs from the conserved cysteine through the conserved F or W. Each record gives: J gene, clone size, D gene, V gene, CDR3 DNA, CDR3 protein. A D gene is named only where the DNA matches it firmly. A clone size is listed for some rows: how often the clone was seen (once, few, many), or a class if it is expanded.

TRBJ2-1 | NA | TRBD2 | TRBV4-2 | TGTGCCAGCAGCCAGTCGGGACTACCACCCTACAATGAGCAGTTCTTC | CASSQSGLPPYNEQFF
TRBJ1-1 | NA | NA | TRBV11-2 | TGCGCCAGCAGCTCCAGGGTCGAGGCTTTCTTT | CASSSRVEAFF
TRBJ2-5 | NA | NA | TRBV28 | TGTGCCAGCAGTCCACCCTTACCCGGACAGCAAGAGACCCAGTACTTC | CASSPPLPGQQETQYF
TRBJ2-5 | many | NA | TRBV7-2 | TGTGCCAGCAGCTTAGTTCGGGGGACGAGCAAGACCCAGTACTTC | CASSLVRGTSKTQYF
TRBJ2-1 | NA | NA | TRBV27 | TGTGCCAGCAGTTTTGGGGGTTTCGGCGATGAGCAGTTCTTC | CASSFGGFGDEQFF
TRBJ2-7 | NA | TRBD2 | TRBV5-6 | TGTGCCAGCAGCTTGCAGGGTTGGGGGAGGGCCTTTAACGAGCAGTACTTC | CASSLQGWGRAFNEQYF
TRBJ2-2 | few | NA | TRBV5-1 | TGCGCCAGCAGCTTGAAGGCGGTAAACACCGGGGAGCTGTTTTTT | CASSLKAVNTGELFF
TRBJ1-4 | few | NA | TRBV7-7 | TGTGCTAGCAGCCCTTCGAGACAGGCAGGCGAAAAACTGTTTTTT | CASSPSRQAGEKLFF
TRBJ1-4 | NA | NA | TRBV5-6 | TGTGCCAGCAGCACCTACAGGTGGTCAAACGAAAAACTGTTTTTT | CASSTYRWSNEKLFF
TRBJ2-1 | NA | TRBD2 | TRBV20-1 | TGCAGTGCTAGAGATTCGGAGCGGGGAAACAATGAGCAGTTCTTC | CSARDSERGNNEQFF
TRBJ2-1 | NA | NA | TRBV24-1 | TGTGCCACCAGTGCTAATAGCGGCACCGATTACAATGAGCAGTTCTTC | CATSANSGTDYNEQFF
TRBJ1-1 | few | TRBD1 | TRBV9 | TGTGCCAGCAGCTCCCATGCAGGGGGCTCAGTCACTGAAGCTTTCTTT | CASSSHAGGSVTEAFF
TRBJ1-2 | NA | NA | TRBV4-3 | TGCGCCAGCAGCCAGGAGGGCGGCTCTATATATGGCTACACCTTC | CASSQEGGSIYGYTF
TRBJ2-6 | NA | NA | TRBV5-5 | TGTGCCAGCAGCTTGTGGAGCTCTGGGGCCAACGTCCTGACTTTC | CASSLWSSGANVLTF
TRBJ2-7 | NA | NA | TRBV6-1 | TGTGCCAGCAGGTTGGGGGACCTGTACGAGCAGTACTTC | CASRLGDLYEQYF
TRBJ2-1 | NA | NA | TRBV7-9 | TGTGCCAGCAGCTTTCCCAGCGGGACAAACAATGAGCAGTTCTTC | CASSFPSGTNNEQFF
TRBJ2-3 | NA | TRBD1 | TRBV24-1 | TGTGCCACCAGTGGAGGACAGGACAACGCAGATACGCAGTATTTT | CATSGGQDNADTQYF
TRBJ1-3 | few | NA | TRBV29-1 | TGCAGCGTTTCATCAGAGACTGGAAACACCATATATTTT | CSVSSETGNTIYF
TRBJ1-2 | NA | NA | TRBV28 | TGTGCCAGCAGCCAGACCCTTTTCGGCTACACCTTC | CASSQTLFGYTF
TRBJ2-5 | few | NA | TRBV28 | TGTGCCAGCAGAGGGACACGTGGCGGGGAGACCCAGTACTTC | CASRGTRGGETQYF
TRBJ2-6 | NA | NA | TRBV20-1 | TGCAGTGCTAGTCTTCCCCAATCTGGGGCCAACGTCCTGACTTTC | CSASLPQSGANVLTF
TRBJ2-7 | NA | TRBD2 | TRBV5-1 | TGCGCCAGCAGCTCGGGACTAGCGGGGTTAACAGGCTACGAGCAGTACTTC | CASSSGLAGLTGYEQYF
TRBJ2-5 | NA | TRBD2 | TRBV6-2/TRBV6-3 | TGTGCCAGCAGTCTACTAGCGGAGAACCAAGAGACCCAGTACTTC | CASSLLAENQETQYF
TRBJ1-1 | NA | TRBD1 | TRBV27 | TGTGCCAGCAGTTATCCCCGACAGGGGAGGAAAGGCACTGAAGCTTTCTTT | CASSYPRQGRKGTEAFF
TRBJ2-7 | NA | NA | TRBV19 | TGTGCCAGTAGTGCGAGGGAAGAGGTGCCCGAGCAGTACTTC | CASSAREEVPEQYF
TRBJ2-4 | few | TRBD1 | TRBV5-1 | TGCGCCAGCAGCTCATCTGGACAGGGTACAAACATTCAGTACTTC | CASSSSGQGTNIQYF
TRBJ2-7 | NA | TRBD1 | TRBV5-1 | TGCGCCAGCAGCTTGGGGACAGGGCTTGGCGAGCAGTACTTC | CASSLGTGLGEQYF
TRBJ1-1 | NA | NA | TRBV20-1 | TGCAGTGCTAGACCAACAGGGTATCGTGGCACTGAAGCTTTCTTT | CSARPTGYRGTEAFF
TRBJ1-6 | NA | TRBD1 | TRBV27 | TGTGCCAGCAGTTTATGGGACAGTAAGGCCTCACCCCTCCACTTT | CASSLWDSKASPLHF
TRBJ2-1 | many | NA | TRBV4-1 | TGCGCCAGCAGCCCAGGTCTGATTCTGAGCTACAATGAGCAGTTCTTC | CASSPGLILSYNEQFF
TRBJ2-1 | NA | NA | TRBV4-2 | TGTGCCAGCAGCCAAGGCCCGGGACAAGAGACCCAGTTCTTC | CASSQGPGQETQFF
TRBJ2-5 | NA | TRBD2 | TRBV20-1 | TGCAGTGCCATCTTAGCGGGAGGGCGGCTGGATCAAGAGACCCAGTACTTC | CSAILAGGRLDQETQYF
TRBJ1-6 | once | NA | TRBV7-8 | TGTGCCAGCAGCTCGGTCTTTAATTCACCCCTCCACTTT | CASSSVFNSPLHF
TRBJ2-3 | few | NA | TRBV20-1 | TGCAGCGCTAGACCTAGCGCAGATACGCAGTATTTT | CSARPSADTQYF
TRBJ2-5 | few | TRBD2 | TRBV12-3/TRBV12-4 | TGTGCCAGCAGAGCCCGGGAGGCCCAGTACTTC | CASRAREAQYF
TRBJ1-2 | NA | NA | TRBV19 | TGTGCCAGTAGTATAGCCCCAGGCACTGCTAACTATGGCTACACCTTC | CASSIAPGTANYGYTF
TRBJ2-3 | NA | NA | TRBV11-2 | TGTGCCAGCAGCTTATTCGGGGGCGGGGCGAGCACAGATACGCAGTATTTT | CASSLFGGGASTDTQYF
TRBJ2-3 | NA | NA | TRBV5-1 | TGCGCCAGCAGCTACCCGGGCACAGATACGCAGTATTTT | CASSYPGTDTQYF
TRBJ2-1 | few | NA | TRBV20-1 | TGCAGTGCCCTTAGGGACGGCGATGAGCAGTTCTTC | CSALRDGDEQFF
TRBJ2-6 | few | NA | TRBV14 | TGTGCCAGCAGTCTCCTGATGGCTGGGGCCAACGTCCTGACTTTC | CASSLLMAGANVLTF
TRBJ2-3 | many | TRBD2 | TRBV27 | TGTGCCAGCGCTGGACTAGCGGGAGGCGCAGATACGCAGTATTTT | CASAGLAGGADTQYF
TRBJ2-1 | NA | TRBD2 | TRBV24-1 | TGTGCCACCGGGGACCGACTAGCAGTTAACAATGGGCAGTTCTTC | CATGDRLAVNNGQFF
TRBJ1-4 | NA | TRBD1 | TRBV25-1 | TGTGCCAGCAGAGACACAGGGGGGTTTCGTGAAAAACTGTTTTTT | CASRDTGGFREKLFF
TRBJ2-7 | few | NA | TRBV5-1 | TGCGCCAGCAGCTTGGCTAGCCTGACAAGCTACGAGCAGTACTTC | CASSLASLTSYEQYF
TRBJ2-7 | NA | NA | TRBV21-1 | TGTGCCAGCAGCAAAGGTGAGAGGGAGTACGAGCAGTACTTC | CASSKGEREYEQYF
TRBJ2-7 | NA | TRBD2 | TRBV10-3 | TGTGCCACAACCGGGACTAGCGGGAGGGCCGGCTACGAGCAGTACTTC | CATTGTSGRAGYEQYF
TRBJ2-5 | NA | TRBD1 | TRBV29-1 | TGCAGCGTCCATCAGACAGGGGAGCAAGAGACCCAGTACTTC | CSVHQTGEQETQYF
TRBJ1-1 | NA | NA | TRBV20-1 | TGCAGTGGTCCAGTGAACACTGAAGCTTTCTTT | CSGPVNTEAFF
TRBJ2-5 | NA | TRBD1 | TRBV6-5 | TGTGCCAGCAGCCCCGGACAGGCCTCGGGGACCCAGTACTTC | CASSPGQASGTQYF
TRBJ2-5 | NA | NA | TRBV10-3 | TGTGCCATCAGCCGCGGGACAGACCAAGAGACCCAGTACTTC | CAISRGTDQETQYF
TRBJ1-4 | NA | NA | TRBV20-1 | TGCAGTGCTAGAGATGGCCAGCTCAATGAAAAACTGTTTTTT | CSARDGQLNEKLFF
TRBJ2-3 | NA | TRBD2 | TRBV27 | TGTGCCAGCAGTTTTGAAGGGACTACCAGCACAGATACGCAGTATTTT | CASSFEGTTSTDTQYF
TRBJ2-1 | few | TRBD2 | TRBV7-9 | TGTGCCAGCAGCTCGTCGAGCGGGGGCCCCGATGAGCAGTTCTTC | CASSSSSGGPDEQFF
TRBJ2-3 | few | NA | TRBV7-9 | TGTGCCGGTGCGACAGATACGCAGTATTTT | CAGATDTQYF
TRBJ1-4 | few | NA | TRBV28 | TGTGCCAGCAGTTTATCCCATGAGGGGGGTGAAAAACTGTTTTTT | CASSLSHEGGEKLFF
TRBJ2-7 | NA | NA | TRBV29-1 | TGCAGCGTTTCTGCAGGTTCCTACGAGCAGTACTTC | CSVSAGSYEQYF
TRBJ2-7 | NA | NA | TRBV5-1 | TGCGCCAGCAGCTTCAGCGTGGAAGGGGCCTACGAGCAGTACTTC | CASSFSVEGAYEQYF
TRBJ1-1 | NA | NA | TRBV18 | TGTGCCAGCTCGGGGGGCCCGAACACTGAAGCTTTCTTT | CASSGGPNTEAFF
TRBJ2-7 | once | TRBD1 | TRBV7-9 | TGTGCCAGCAGCCAACAGAGGGGGACAGGGACGGGTGAGCAGTACTTC | CASSQQRGTGTGEQYF